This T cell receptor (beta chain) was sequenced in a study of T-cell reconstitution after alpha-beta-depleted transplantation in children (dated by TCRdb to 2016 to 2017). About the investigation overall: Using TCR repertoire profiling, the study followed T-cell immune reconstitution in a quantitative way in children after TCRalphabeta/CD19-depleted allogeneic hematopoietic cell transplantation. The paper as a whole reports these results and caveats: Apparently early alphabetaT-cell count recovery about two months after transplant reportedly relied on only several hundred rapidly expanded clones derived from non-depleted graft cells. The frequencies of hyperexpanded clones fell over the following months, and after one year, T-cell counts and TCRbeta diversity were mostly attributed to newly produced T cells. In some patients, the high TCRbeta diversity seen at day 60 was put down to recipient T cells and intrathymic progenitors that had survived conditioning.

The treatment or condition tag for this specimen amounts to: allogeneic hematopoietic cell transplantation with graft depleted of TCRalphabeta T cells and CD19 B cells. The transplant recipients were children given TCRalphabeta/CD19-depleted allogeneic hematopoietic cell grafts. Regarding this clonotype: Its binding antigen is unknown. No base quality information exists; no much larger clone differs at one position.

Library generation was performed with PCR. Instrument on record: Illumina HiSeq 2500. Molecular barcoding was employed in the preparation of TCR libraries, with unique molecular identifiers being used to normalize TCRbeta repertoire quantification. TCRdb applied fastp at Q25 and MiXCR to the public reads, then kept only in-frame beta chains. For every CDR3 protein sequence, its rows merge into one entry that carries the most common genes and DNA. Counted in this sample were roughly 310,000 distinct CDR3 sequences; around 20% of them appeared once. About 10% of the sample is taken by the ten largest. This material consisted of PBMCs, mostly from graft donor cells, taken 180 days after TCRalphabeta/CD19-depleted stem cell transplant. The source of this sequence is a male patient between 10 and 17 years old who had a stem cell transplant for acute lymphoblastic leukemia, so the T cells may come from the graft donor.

In nucleotide form, the sequence is TGTGCCAGCAGCTTAGGTCAGAGCCCCTACGAGCAGTACTTC. Translated, this gives CASSLGQSPYEQYF. Recombination linked TRBV7-6 to TRBJ2-7; the D gene is unclear. CDR1 is given as SGHVS and CDR2 as FNYEAQ, both from the germline V gene. Including the terminal cysteine and phenylalanine, the CDR3 comprises 14 residues. Only the CDR3 DNA stays, 42 bases, in frame from base 1. A distance of 9 bases separates the germline ends of V and J, which lose 1 base and 2 bases respectively. Beyond the CDR3, the reference TRBV7-6 and TRBJ2-7 genes provide the residues; the full variable domain reads: GAGVSQSPRYKVTKRGQDVALRCDPISGHVSLYWYRQALGQGPEFLTYFNYEAQQDKSGLPNDRFSAERPEGSISTLTIQRTEQRDSAMYRCASSLGQSPYEQYFGPGTRLTVT.